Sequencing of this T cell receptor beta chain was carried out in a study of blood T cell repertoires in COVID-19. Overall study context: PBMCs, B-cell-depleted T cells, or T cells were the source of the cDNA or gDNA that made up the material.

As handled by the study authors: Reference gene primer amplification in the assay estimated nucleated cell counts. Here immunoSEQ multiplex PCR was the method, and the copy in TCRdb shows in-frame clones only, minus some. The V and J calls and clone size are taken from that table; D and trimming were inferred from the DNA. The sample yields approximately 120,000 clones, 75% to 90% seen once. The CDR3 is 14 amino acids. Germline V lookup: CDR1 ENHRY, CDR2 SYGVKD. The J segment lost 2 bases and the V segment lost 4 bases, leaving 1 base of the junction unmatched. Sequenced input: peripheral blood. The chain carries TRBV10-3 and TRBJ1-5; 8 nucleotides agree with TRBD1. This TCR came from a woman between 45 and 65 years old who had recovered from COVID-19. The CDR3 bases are TGTGCCATCAGTGCAGGGGGCGGCAATCAGCCCCAGCATTTT. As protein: CAISAGGGNQPQHF.